A selection of T cell receptor beta chains follows, all from one sample in a study of blood T cell repertoires in COVID-19. The method was immunoSEQ multiplex PCR; TCRdb's version includes in-frame clones alone and lacks a portion of them. The data hold some 510,000 clones, with over 75% observed a single time. Specimen: PBMCs or T cells enriched from blood (not recorded which). These TCRs come from a woman aged 40 to 50 who had recovered from COVID-19. CDR3s include the opening cysteine and the closing phenylalanine or tryptophan. A D gene is named only where the DNA matches it firmly. Clone size, where shown, is once, few, many, or a class for clones that have expanded.

v_call	j_call	clone_size	d_call	cdr3_nt	cdr3_aa
TRBV6-2/TRBV6-3	TRBJ1-2	NA	NA	TGTGCCAGCAGTTACTCGGCAGGGAATGGCTACACCTTC	CASSYSAGNGYTF
TRBV5-1	TRBJ2-1	NA	TRBD2	TGCGCCAGCAGCTTTCTAGCGGGAGTTTCGGATGAGCAGTTCTTC	CASSFLAGVSDEQFF
TRBV7-7	TRBJ2-5	NA	NA	TGTGCCAGCAGCCCCTGGGACTCGGGACGAGAGACCCAGTACTTC	CASSPWDSGRETQYF
TRBV4-3	TRBJ2-7	NA	TRBD2	TGCGCCAGCAGCCAAGAGTGGAGGCGGGAGGCACCATACGAGCAGTACTTC	CASSQEWRREAPYEQYF
TRBV7-9	TRBJ2-1	NA	TRBD2	TGTGCCAGCAGCCCAAGGACTAGCGGGAGGCCTGACTACAATGAGCAGTTCTTC	CASSPRTSGRPDYNEQFF
TRBV24-1	TRBJ2-2	NA	NA	TGTGCCACCAGTCCATCAGCGAACACCGGGGAGCTGTTTTTT	CATSPSANTGELFF
TRBV5-4	TRBJ1-4	few	NA	TGTGCCAGCAGCACGGGGGGGTACGATGAAAAACTGTTTTTT	CASSTGGYDEKLFF
TRBV5-1	TRBJ2-5	NA	NA	TGCGCCAGCAGCTTTGCCGGGGACAATTACCAAGAGACCCAGTACTTC	CASSFAGDNYQETQYF
TRBV6-6	TRBJ1-6	NA	NA	TGTGCCAGCAGTCCAAGGGGCTCACCCCTCCACTTT	CASSPRGSPLHF
TRBV7-9	TRBJ2-5	NA	TRBD1	TGTGCCAGCAGCCAAATAACAGGGGAAGAGACCCAGTACTTC	CASSQITGEETQYF
TRBV11-2	TRBJ2-7	NA	TRBD1	TGTGCCAGCAGCTTTGACAGGGGTACAGCCTACGAGCAGTACTTC	CASSFDRGTAYEQYF
TRBV14	TRBJ1-1	NA	TRBD1	TGTGCCAGCAGCCAATTTGCAGGGGGAAAGAAAGCTTTCTTT	CASSQFAGGKKAFF
TRBV3-1/TRBV3-2	TRBJ1-3	NA	NA	TGTGCCAGCAGCCAAGATTTAACCTCGGGGTTCTCTGGAAACACCATATATTTT	CASSQDLTSGFSGNTIYF
TRBV18	TRBJ2-1	NA	NA	TGTGCCAGCTCACCCTCGAGCGTCTGGCGTCAGGAGCAGTTCTTC	CASSPSSVWRQEQFF
TRBV27	TRBJ2-2	NA	NA	TGTGCCAGCAGCAAGAACACCGGGGAGCTGTTTTTT	CASSKNTGELFF
TRBV13	TRBJ2-7	once	TRBD1	TGTGCCAGCAGCCCCAGGGGGTGGGGACAGGTCTCCTACGAGCAGTACTTC	CASSPRGWGQVSYEQYF
TRBV24-1	TRBJ2-7	NA	TRBD2	TGTGCCACCAGTGAGGAGACTAGCGGGAGATACGAGCAGTACTTC	CATSEETSGRYEQYF
TRBV18	TRBJ1-1	NA	TRBD1	TGTGCCAGCTCACCGCCGGGACAGAGAATGAACACTGAAGCTTTCTTT	CASSPPGQRMNTEAFF
TRBV19	TRBJ2-1	NA	NA	TGTGCCAGTAGTATTGGCAACAGCAATGAGCAGTTCTTC	CASSIGNSNEQFF
TRBV27	TRBJ1-1	once	TRBD1	TGTGCCAGCAGTCCGCGGACAGGGTGGATCACTGAAGCTTTCTTT	CASSPRTGWITEAFF
TRBV6-5	TRBJ2-7	NA	TRBD2	TGTGCCAGCAGCAGACTAGCGGGACTCTACGAGCAGTACTTC	CASSRLAGLYEQYF
TRBV10-3	TRBJ1-1	NA	NA	TGTGCCATCAGTGCAGGGGAGGGCACTGAAGCTTTCTTT	CAISAGEGTEAFF
TRBV3-1/TRBV3-2	TRBJ2-7	once	NA	TGTGCCAGCGGCGGTACGACCTACGAGCAGTACTTC	CASGGTTYEQYF
TRBV18	TRBJ1-1	once	TRBD1	TGTGCCAGCTCACCACCTGGACAGGGAGAAGCTTTCTTT	CASSPPGQGEAFF
TRBV7-8	TRBJ2-7	once	TRBD2	TGTGCCAGCAGTAATAGCGGGAGGAAGAACGAGCAGTACTTC	CASSNSGRKNEQYF
TRBV28	TRBJ2-7	NA	NA	TGTGCCAGCAGACCTCACACCAGGTACGAGCAGTACTTC	CASRPHTRYEQYF
TRBV21-1	TRBJ2-7	NA	NA	TGTGCCAGCAGCGAAAGCTGCTCCTACGAGCAGTACTTC	CASSESCSYEQYF
TRBV7-9	TRBJ2-1	NA	NA	TGTGCCAGCAGCTTAAGTTACGCGAACAATGAGCAGTTCTTC	CASSLSYANNEQFF
TRBV30	TRBJ1-5	NA	TRBD1	TGTGCCTGGAGTGCGGACAGGGGTCAGCCCCAGCATTTT	CAWSADRGQPQHF
TRBV3-1/TRBV3-2	TRBJ1-1	NA	NA	TGTGCCAGCAGCGGGATGGAGGGGAACACTGAAGCTTTCTTT	CASSGMEGNTEAFF
TRBV16	TRBJ1-4	few	TRBD1	TGTGCCAGCAGCCAGCAGGGACAGCGTAATGAAAAACTGTTTTTT	CASSQQGQRNEKLFF
TRBV25-1	TRBJ2-3	NA	NA	TGTGCCAGCAGTGCCCGACCCGACACGGATACGCAGTATTTT	CASSARPDTDTQYF
TRBV19	TRBJ2-1	NA	NA	TGTGCCAGTAGCTTGGGGATACTAGTTCCGGTCGAGCAGTTCTTC	CASSLGILVPVEQFF
TRBV19	TRBJ1-1	NA	TRBD1	TGTGCCAGTAGTACGGGACAGGGGAACACTGAAGCTTTCTTT	CASSTGQGNTEAFF
TRBV30	TRBJ2-5	NA	NA	TGTGCCTGGAGCCCCTTGGGCGAGACCCAGTACTTC	CAWSPLGETQYF
TRBV19	TRBJ2-2	NA	TRBD1	TGTGCCAGTAGCACCCTCAGGGGGTCGGACACCGGGGAGCTGTTTTTT	CASSTLRGSDTGELFF
TRBV10-2	TRBJ1-1	NA	NA	TGCGCCAGCAGTGAGTTTGCGCACACTGAAGCTTTCTTT	CASSEFAHTEAFF
TRBV10-3	TRBJ1-4	NA	TRBD1	TGTGCCATCAGTGAACAGGGGTCCGGTGAAAAACTGTTTTTT	CAISEQGSGEKLFF
TRBV18	TRBJ1-5	NA	NA	TGTGCCAGCTCACCCGACAGAAATCAGCCCCAGCATTTT	CASSPDRNQPQHF
TRBV9	TRBJ2-6	once	TRBD1	TGTGCCAGCAGCGCGACAGGGGCGCCGCTCTCTGGGGCCAACGTCCTGACTTTC	CASSATGAPLSGANVLTF
TRBV28	TRBJ1-2	NA	TRBD1	TGTGCCAGCAGTTACACAGGGGGCGCGGAGGGCTACACCTTC	CASSYTGGAEGYTF
TRBV5-1	TRBJ2-1	NA	NA	TGCGCCAGCAGCTTGGCTGCGGGCTTGTCGGTCAATGAGCAGTTCTTC	CASSLAAGLSVNEQFF
TRBV7-2	TRBJ1-1	NA	TRBD1	TGTGCCAGCAGCACACGCGGGTGGACAGGTCGTACTGAAGCTTTCTTT	CASSTRGWTGRTEAFF
TRBV27	TRBJ1-6	NA	NA	TGTGCCAGCAGTTTATTTCGGGGAGCTGAAGAAGATTCACCCCTCCACTTT	CASSLFRGAEEDSPLHF
TRBV18	TRBJ2-1	once	NA	TGTGCCAGCTCACCATTTGTCGGGTACAATGAGCAGTTCTTC	CASSPFVGYNEQFF
TRBV29-1	TRBJ2-5	NA	NA	TGCAGTCTGGGGGGTCCGGGAGAGACCCAGTACTTC	CSLGGPGETQYF
TRBV10-1	TRBJ2-3	NA	TRBD2	TGCGCCAGCAGTGGACTAGCGGGACTTAGCACAGATACGCAGTATTTT	CASSGLAGLSTDTQYF
TRBV3-1/TRBV3-2	TRBJ2-5	NA	TRBD2	TGTGCCAGCAGCCACCGTAGCGGGACCCAAGAGACCCAGTACTTC	CASSHRSGTQETQYF
TRBV10-1	TRBJ2-1	NA	NA	TGCGCCAGCAGTGTTAGCGAGCAGTTCTTC	CASSVSEQFF
TRBV30	TRBJ2-7	NA	TRBD2	TGTGCCTGGAGTGTTAACGGGAGGAGCTACGAGCAGTACTTC	CAWSVNGRSYEQYF
TRBV7-9	TRBJ1-4	once	NA	TGTGCCAGCAGCTTAGTTGAGGGTCGGGAAAAACTGTTTTTT	CASSLVEGREKLFF
TRBV29-1	TRBJ2-7	NA	NA	TGCAGCGTTGATGGGGCCCAAGGATCCTACGAGCAGTACTTC	CSVDGAQGSYEQYF
TRBV12-3/TRBV12-4	TRBJ2-5	once	NA	TGTGCCAGCAGTTTAGGGGCCGAAGAGACCCAGTACTTC	CASSLGAEETQYF
TRBV27	TRBJ2-3	NA	NA	TGTGCCAGCAGTTATAGCGGCACGCAGTATTTT	CASSYSGTQYF
TRBV19	TRBJ1-2	NA	TRBD1	TGTGCCGGGAGACAGGGGGACTATGGCTACACCTTC	CAGRQGDYGYTF
TRBV15	TRBJ2-5	NA	NA	TGTGCCACCAGCAGCAGCGGTCGCAGAGAGACCCAGTACTTC	CATSSSGRRETQYF
TRBV7-9	TRBJ1-4	NA	TRBD1	TGTGCCAGCAGCCCCGGGACAGGGGTTGAAAAACTGTTTTTT	CASSPGTGVEKLFF
TRBV7-6	TRBJ1-3	few	TRBD1	TGTGCCAGCAGCCTTTTGCAGGGGGCCAGCTCTGGAAACACCATATATTTT	CASSLLQGASSGNTIYF
TRBV10-3	TRBJ1-1	once	TRBD1	TGTGCCATCCTACGACAGGGGTTGAACACTGAAGCTTTCTTT	CAILRQGLNTEAFF
TRBV18	TRBJ1-4	few	NA	TGTGCCAGCTCACCACCTGGGGACTCTGAAAAACTGTTTTTT	CASSPPGDSEKLFF